This T cell receptor beta chain was recovered during a study of T cells in tumors after PD-1 blockade. Study summary: Prior checkpoint blockade, systemic immunosuppressant use, or anti-cancer therapy within 4 weeks excluded patients. Blood samples averaged about 110,000 templates (range about 21,000-257,772) and roughly 39,000 unique clonotypes.

Details on this clone: Its antigen is not identified.

Only in-frame clones appear in the TCRdb table, and some are missing; sequencing was by immunoSEQ multiplex PCR. The sample lists about 48,000 clones, roughly 80% occurring once. Study-level results: Peripheral recruitment is suggested, as some novel exhausted tumor clones were in pre-treatment blood.

The CDR3 spans 13 residues. V was trimmed by 6 bases and J by 1 base, leaving 7 bases between them. Germline loops: CDR1 MNHEY, CDR2 SVGAGI. This TCR came from a human donor with basal cell carcinoma. V usage is TRBV6-5 and J usage is TRBJ1-3; D not resolved. Sequencing was performed on PBMCs, taken before anti-PD-1 treatment. This chain's CDR3 is CASRHQSGNTIYF. The CDR3 DNA sequence: TGTGCCAGCAGACATCAATCTGGAAACACCATATATTTT.